These 3 T cell receptor beta chains came from one sample sequenced in a study of blood T cell repertoires in COVID-19. Sequenced by immunoSEQ multiplex PCR; TCRdb stores in-frame clones only, minus some. The sample lists approximately 200,000 clones, 84% occurring once. Material for sequencing was peripheral blood. The receptor set was obtained from a woman aged 60-75 years who had recovered from COVID-19.

The V and J genes are TRBV27 and TRBJ2-7; D is undetermined. Trimming pared 6 bases from V and 4 bases from J, leaving 13 bases between. The CDR3 length is 13 residues. Germline values: CDR1 MNHEY, CDR2 SMNVEV (reference sequence). The chain's CDR3 is CASSTLSKYEQYF. CDR3 DNA sequence: TGTGCCAGCAGCACCCTAAGCAAATACGAGCAGTACTTC.

This chain uses TRBV11-1 with TRBJ1-2, with a possible D match to TRBD1 (6 bases). The CDR3 extends over 13 amino acids. Germline loops: CDR1 SGHAT, CDR2 FQDESV (reference sequence). Between the trimmed V and J ends, which lost 5 bases and 8 bases, there was a span of 15 bases. The CDR3 nucleotides are TGTGCCAGCAGCCAACAGGGTACACGGGGCTACACCTTC. Protein: CASSQQGTRGYTF.

The chain links TRBV5-1 to TRBJ1-3; D is undetermined. The CDR3 covers 17 residues. Germline CDR1 is SGHRS and CDR2 is YFSETQ. The germline V and J ends were trimmed by 0 bases and 4 bases, with 17 bases remaining between them. The CDR3 region is CASSLDGWRAGGNTIYF. CDR3 coding DNA: TGCGCCAGCAGCTTGGATGGTTGGAGAGCGGGGGGAAACACCATATATTTT.